The 15 T cell receptor beta chains in this list originate from one sample, sequenced in a study of blood T cell repertoires in COVID-19. The data were produced by immunoSEQ multiplex PCR, yet TCRdb's version contains in-frame clones alone and is incomplete. The sample lists about 47,000 clones; 65% to 85% were seen once. What was sequenced was peripheral blood. The receptors were gathered from a man over 45 with acute or convalescent COVID-19.

This clone was detected only a few times. This rearrangement joins TRBV28 to TRBJ2-3, with 12 bases that match TRBD2. This CDR3 has 18 residues. CDR1 and CDR2 (germline): MDHEN, SYDVKM. V shed 5 bases and J 3 bases; nucleotides not matched to a gene: 12. The CDR3 bases are TGTGCCAGCAGTCCGTCTAGCGGGAGGGCCCATGGGACAGATACGCAGTATTTT. Translated, it gives CASSPSSGRAHGTDTQYF.

This clone occurred a few times. The rearrangement joins TRBV9 to TRBJ2-3, with 7 bases matching TRBD1. Trimming cost V 3 bases and J 7 bases; bases outside gene matches: 11. The V gene's germline CDR1 is SGDLS and CDR2 YYNGEE. CDR3 size: 15 residues. CDR3 region: CASSATGSLGYTQYF. For the CDR3, the DNA is TGTGCCAGCAGCGCGACAGGGTCCCTGGGATATACGCAGTATTTT.

The V call is TRBV4-1, the J call TRBJ1-2, with no clear D. CDR3 length: 16 residues. CDR1 is MGHRA and CDR2 is YSYEKL in the germline V gene. Trimming pared 0 bases from V and 4 bases from J, leaving 15 bases between. The CDR3 DNA follows: TGCGCCAGCAGCCAAGATATTGAAGTTTCAGGCTATGGCTACACCTTC. It is translated as CASSQDIEVSGYGYTF.

The V call is TRBV7-2, the J call TRBJ2-2; a weak D match, TRBD2 (6 bases). CDR3 length equals 15 residues. Germline V gene data show CDR1 as SGHTA and CDR2 as FQGNSA. V gave up 1 base and J gave up 5 bases, with 11 bases separating them. CDR3 sequence reads: CASSLVASATGELFF. As DNA, the CDR3 is TGTGCCAGCAGCTTAGTGGCTAGCGCAACCGGGGAGCTGTTTTTT.

This clone was picked up a small number of times. The rearrangement uses TRBV30 and TRBJ1-5; D unresolved. The CDR3 runs to 13 residues. V lost 3 bases to trimming and J lost 3 bases, with 9 bases between them. From germline, CDR1 is GTSNPN and CDR2 SVGIG (reference sequence). The CDR3 region has the DNA TGTGCCTGGAGCAGTTCTGACAATCAGCCCCAGCATTTT. Translating gives CAWSSSDNQPQHF.

The chain couples TRBV3-1 (or the pseudogene TRBV3-2) to TRBJ2-7; D is perhaps TRBD2 (6 bases). The germline V gene encodes CDR1 LGHDT and CDR2 YNNKEL (reference sequence). Trimming removed 4 bases from V and 3 bases from J, with 13 bases in between. There are 14 residues in the CDR3. CDR3 DNA sequence: TGTGCCAGCAGCCTCCGCGGGGAAGTCTACGAGCAGTACTTC. As protein: CASSLRGEVYEQYF.

The table lists this clone with a few counts. The gene calls are TRBV19 and TRBJ1-2; D gene unclear. The V and J ends lost 5 bases and 0 bases respectively, with 7 bases between them. The CDR3 is 13 amino acids. CDR1 and CDR2 (germline): LNHDA, SQIVND (reference sequence). CDR3 sequence reads: CASSVSANYGYTF. CDR3 coding DNA: TGTGCCAGTAGTGTCAGTGCTAACTATGGCTACACCTTC.

The chain employs TRBV7-9 and TRBJ1-4, with 9 bases lining up with TRBD1. The CDR3 spans 19 residues. From germline, CDR1 is SEHNR and CDR2 FQNEAQ (reference sequence). V trimming: 2 bases; J trimming: 5 bases; junction bases outside the gene matches: 15. The CDR3 sequence is CASSLPTGQGQLSNEKLFF. The CDR3, as DNA: TGTGCCAGCAGCTTACCAACGGGACAGGGTCAACTCAGCAATGAAAAACTGTTTTTT.

The chain employs TRBV23-1 and TRBJ2-2; TRBD1 agrees at 10 bases. TRBV23-1 is recorded as an ORF, its role being uncertain. The CDR3 spans 14 residues. The junction had 9 bases not matched to a gene; V was cut back by 9 bases and J by 8 bases. The CDR3 protein is CARGDRGPRGELFF. In DNA, the CDR3 is TGCGCCAGGGGGGACAGGGGACCCAGGGGGGAGCTGTTTTTT.

Within the sample, this clone is medium-sized. Other DNA sequences from this sample encode an identical CDR3 as well. The chain couples TRBV7-8 to TRBJ2-7; maybe TRBD2 (7 bases). CDR1 is SGHVS, CDR2 FQNEAQ, per germline. The CDR3 is 13 residues long. Trimming took 0 bases from V and 6 from J, leaving 9 bases between them. CDR3 residues: CASSLAGGGEQYF. The DNA for the CDR3 is TGTGCCAGCAGCTTAGCAGGGGGGGGCGAGCAGTACTTC.

J is TRBJ2-5 and V is TRBV13; the match to TRBD2 covers 7 bases. V lost 5 bases, J lost 13 bases, and 7 bases stayed unmatched. CDR1 and CDR2 from the germline V gene are PRHDT and FYEKMQ (reference sequence). CDR3 length: 11 amino acids. The DNA for the CDR3 is TGTGCCAGCAGCGCAGGGACTAACCGGTACTTC. Its protein is CASSAGTNRYF. Full variable domain (missing parts from reference TRBV13 and TRBJ2-5): AAGVIQSPRHLIKEKRETATLKCYPIPRHDTVYWYQQGPGQDPQFLISFYEKMQSDKGSIPDRFSAQQFSDYHSELNMSSLELGDSALYFCASSAGTNRYFGPGTRLLVL.

As for this clone: Additional DNA sequences in this sample encode the identical CDR3. V gene TRBV28 combines with J gene TRBJ1-5; tentatively, D is TRBD1 (6 bases). This CDR3 has 13 amino acids. Germline values: CDR1 MDHEN, CDR2 SYDVKM. Trimming shortened V by 6 bases and J by 0 bases, and 6 bases separated the two germline ends. This CDR3 reads CASRQGSNQPQHF. In DNA, the CDR3 is TGTGCCAGCAGACAGGGTAGCAATCAGCCCCAGCATTTT.

The chain joins TRBV5-4 to TRBJ1-4; 7 bases fit TRBD1. The CDR3 extends over 16 amino acids. V lost 1 base, J lost 0 bases, and 3 bases stayed unmatched. CDR1 is SGHNT and CDR2 is YYREEE in the germline V gene (reference sequence). Written as DNA, the CDR3 is TGTGCCAGCAGCTTGACAGGGGATGCAACTAATGAAAAACTGTTTTTT. This gives the protein CASSLTGDATNEKLFF.

The genes are TRBV29-1 and TRBJ2-7, with a tentative D call TRBD2 (6 bases). V dropped 1 base and J dropped 6 bases, with 10 bases sitting between them. The CDR3 consists of 12 residues. Germline CDR1 SQVTM, CDR2 ANQGSEA. The CDR3 DNA follows: TGCAGCGTTGAAGGGGACTCCACCGAGCAGTACTTC. Amino acids: CSVEGDSTEQYF.

This rearrangement joins TRBV7-2 to TRBJ1-6; maybe TRBD1 (6 bases). The germline CDR1 and CDR2 sequences are SGHTA and FQGNSA. Trimming removed 7 bases at V and 3 bases at J, with 13 bases between. CDR3 size: 15 residues. CDR3 coding DNA: TGTGCCAGCAACCCATCGGGACACTATAATTCACCCCTCCACTTT. It is translated as CASNPSGHYNSPLHF.